The clone carrying this TCR beta chain occurred many times. The read falls 3 residues short of the CDR3 end, and the missing part is taken from the germline J gene. The source of the sample is a study of T cell clonality in common variable immunodeficiency. This table comes from immunoSEQ multiplex PCR, and its TCRdb copy is limited to in-frame clones, with some not included. The sample includes approximately 57,000 clones, none of them occurring once. Germline assignment: CDR1 LNHDA and CDR2 SQIVND (reference sequence). V lost 6 bases and J lost 3, with 15 bases in between. The CDR3 extends over 14 amino acids.

Sample: peripheral blood mononuclear cells. The origin of this receptor is a person aged 18 to 75 in good health. This sequence joins TRBV19 and TRBJ2-7; the D gene is possibly TRBD1 (6 bases). The CDR3 spells CASSVDRINYEQYF. The covered CDR3 bases are TGTGCCAGTAGCGTGGACAGAATCAACTACGAG.